This is a list of T cell receptor beta chains from one sample in a study of CD8+ T cells in alopecia areata. The table came from immunoSEQ multiplex PCR; TCRdb's copy has only in-frame clones and leaves some out. The profile covers approximately 120,000 clones, with approximately 57% appearing a single time and around 6% taken by the ten largest. Here the sequenced sample was CD4+ T cells sorted from blood, taken at week 4, from a patient treated with tofacitinib. Receptor source: a human donor with alopecia areata. The CDR3 runs from the conserved cysteine through the conserved F or W. D genes are given only for firm matches. Expanded clones get a size class; other rows say once, few or many, or leave the size out.

size: -
D: TRBD1
J: TRBJ2-1
V: TRBV6-1
CDR3: CASSSWDRYNEQFF
DNA: TGTGCCAGCAGTTCATGGGACAGGTACAATGAGCAGTTCTTC

size: -
D: -
J: TRBJ2-7
V: TRBV2
CDR3: CASSEIRQEQYF
DNA: TGTGCCAGCAGCGAAATACGACAGGAGCAGTACTTC

size: -
D: -
J: TRBJ2-6
V: TRBV19
CDR3: CASSIRSDSGANVLTF
DNA: TGTGCCAGTAGTATCAGGTCGGACTCTGGGGCCAACGTCCTGACTTTC

size: -
D: -
J: TRBJ2-2
V: TRBV7-2
CDR3: CASSLGVGAHRPGELFF
DNA: TGTGCCAGCAGCTTAGGAGTAGGGGCCCACCGCCCCGGGGAGCTGTTTTTT

size: -
D: -
J: TRBJ1-2
V: TRBV28
CDR3: CASSPYRAGDYGYTF
DNA: TGTGCCAGCAGCCCCTACAGGGCGGGAGACTATGGCTACACCTTC

size: -
D: TRBD2
J: TRBJ2-2
V: TRBV4-3
CDR3: CASSQVSRGLAGGTGELFF
DNA: TGCGCCAGCAGCCAAGTCTCCCGAGGACTAGCGGGAGGAACCGGGGAGCTGTTTTTT

size: few
D: -
J: TRBJ1-2
V: TRBV29-1
CDR3: CSVDPATHYGYTF
DNA: TGCAGCGTTGATCCCGCTACCCACTATGGCTACACCTTC

size: -
D: -
J: TRBJ1-5
V: TRBV29-1
CDR3: CSVGARDSNQPQHF
DNA: TGCAGCGTTGGGGCCAGAGATAGCAATCAGCCCCAGCATTTT

size: -
D: -
J: TRBJ2-2
V: TRBV7-2
CDR3: CASSRGGAGTGELFF
DNA: TGTGCCAGCAGCCGCGGAGGGGCCGGGACCGGGGAGCTGTTTTTT

size: -
D: TRBD1
J: TRBJ2-1
V: TRBV14
CDR3: CASSRSTGTDYNEQFF
DNA: TGTGCCAGCAGCCGCTCCACCGGGACAGACTACAATGAGCAGTTCTTC

size: -
D: -
J: TRBJ2-6
V: TRBV7-9
CDR3: CASSSSEGVNSGANVLTF
DNA: TGTGCCAGCAGCTCTAGCGAGGGGGTTAACTCTGGGGCCAACGTCCTGACTTTC

size: -
D: TRBD2
J: TRBJ2-5
V: TRBV27
CDR3: CASSLGGRAPLETQYF
DNA: TGTGCCAGCAGTTTAGGCGGGAGGGCCCCGCTGGAGACCCAGTACTTC

size: -
D: -
J: TRBJ1-1
V: TRBV4-2
CDR3: CASSPPGVLNTEAFF
DNA: TGTGCCAGCAGCCCCCCAGGGGTTCTGAACACTGAAGCTTTCTTT

size: -
D: -
J: TRBJ1-2
V: TRBV18
CDR3: CASSRDRIVNYGYTF
DNA: TGTGCCAGCTCCCGAGACAGGATTGTGAACTATGGCTACACCTTC

size: few
D: TRBD2
J: TRBJ2-5
V: TRBV28
CDR3: CASSLSRGGREETQYF
DNA: TGTGCCAGCAGTTTAAGTCGGGGCGGGAGGGAAGAGACCCAGTACTTC

size: -
D: -
J: TRBJ1-2
V: TRBV5-1
CDR3: CASSLEGDGYTF
DNA: TGCGCCAGCAGCTTGGAAGGGGATGGCTACACCTTC

size: -
D: TRBD1
J: TRBJ2-5
V: TRBV4-1
CDR3: CASSQAGGETQYF
DNA: TGCGCCAGCAGCCAAGCAGGGGGAGAGACCCAGTACTTC

size: few
D: -
J: TRBJ2-1
V: TRBV5-1
CDR3: CASSLAPGAQEQFF
DNA: TGCGCCAGCAGCTTGGCGCCGGGGGCGCAGGAGCAGTTCTTC

size: few
D: TRBD2
J: TRBJ2-5
V: TRBV29-1
CDR3: CSAGLAGGRETQYF
DNA: TGCAGCGCAGGACTAGCGGGAGGGCGTGAGACCCAGTACTTC

size: -
D: -
J: TRBJ1-1
V: TRBV30
CDR3: CAWSGSLDTEAFF
DNA: TGTGCCTGGAGTGGCTCACTGGACACTGAAGCTTTCTTT

size: -
D: -
J: TRBJ2-3
V: TRBV25-1
CDR3: CASSEQGRPTDTQYF
DNA: TGTGCCAGCAGTGAGCAGGGGCGTCCCACAGATACGCAGTATTTT

size: -
D: -
J: TRBJ2-7
V: TRBV9
CDR3: CASSVGPRGYEQYF
DNA: TGTGCCAGCAGCGTAGGCCCCCGTGGATACGAGCAGTACTTC

size: -
D: -
J: TRBJ2-2
V: TRBV18
CDR3: CASSLRGGELFF
DNA: TGTGCCAGCTCACTCCGTGGCGGGGAGCTGTTTTTT

size: -
D: TRBD2
J: TRBJ2-7
V: TRBV5-1
CDR3: CASSLGLADNEQYF
DNA: TGCGCCAGCAGCTTGGGGCTAGCGGACAACGAGCAGTACTTC

size: -
D: TRBD2
J: TRBJ2-1
V: TRBV30
CDR3: CAWSVLAGGAGEQFF
DNA: TGTGCCTGGAGTGTACTAGCGGGAGGGGCAGGTGAGCAGTTCTTC

size: few
D: TRBD1
J: TRBJ2-6
V: TRBV2
CDR3: CASRPRGYRFSGANVLTF
DNA: TGTGCCAGCAGACCCAGGGGGTACAGGTTCTCTGGGGCCAACGTCCTGACTTTC

size: few
D: -
J: TRBJ1-5
V: TRBV5-1
CDR3: CASSPVPNSNQPQHF
DNA: TGCGCCAGCAGCCCAGTCCCAAATAGCAATCAGCCCCAGCATTTT

size: -
D: -
J: TRBJ2-3
V: TRBV7-2
CDR3: CASSLGSPPDTQYF
DNA: TGTGCCAGCAGCTTAGGTTCCCCTCCAGATACGCAGTATTTT

size: -
D: TRBD1
J: TRBJ1-1
V: TRBV29-1
CDR3: CSVGTGIWDTEAFF
DNA: TGCAGCGTTGGGACAGGGATTTGGGACACTGAAGCTTTCTTT

size: -
D: -
J: TRBJ2-5
V: TRBV7-6
CDR3: CASSLGSHGETQYF
DNA: TGTGCCAGCAGCTTAGGATCCCATGGTGAGACCCAGTACTTC

size: -
D: -
J: TRBJ2-7
V: TRBV11-1
CDR3: CASSLAGGRGVF
DNA: TGTGCCAGCAGCTTAGCCGGTGGCAGGGGAGTGTTC